The T cell receptor beta chain described here comes from a study of T cells in Graves' hyperthyroidism and ophthalmopathy. Researchers amplified the TCR beta CDR3 regions from RNA transcripts. HTBI primers drove first-round RT-PCR of the TCR CDR3. TCRdb ran MiXCR on the multiplex PCR reads and lists one entry per CDR3 protein. The table includes about 840,000 distinct CDR3 sequences, more than 30% detected once. V was clipped by 1 base and J by 6 bases, with 13 bases between them. The CDR3 runs to 14 residues. The germline CDR1 and CDR2 sequences are SGHVS and FNYEAQ. Broader study findings: Using 13 V-J features, a model discriminated ophthalmopathy from stable hyperthyroidism.

This clonotype has a count of ten or more. Its antigen is not known. The sequenced sample consisted of blood. The sequence was collected from a man between 18 and 29 years old with Graves' hyperthyroidism. The chain links TRBV7-6 to TRBJ2-7, with D maybe TRBD2 (6 bases). CDR3 residues: CASSLERASVEQYF. CDR3 bases: TGTGCCAGCAGCTTAGAGCGGGCTAGCGTCGAGCAGTACTTC.